These 27 T cell receptor beta chains share one sample of origin, sequenced in a study of T-cell memory formation after mild COVID-19. Using its own MiXCR run on the 5' RACE reads, TCRdb lists one record per CDR3 protein. The profile shows approximately 350,000 distinct CDR3 sequences, under 30% of them singletons. Sequencing was performed on PBMCs or a T cell subset sorted from them (not recorded which). The receptors derive from an adult woman who had mild COVID-19 (a few samples of this study predate the infection). Cell type and time point are not known.

The chain combines TRBV19 with TRBJ1-2; 7 bases agree with TRBD1. Germline trimming cut 3 bases from V and 2 bases from J; bases unmatched to any gene: 12. This CDR3 has 17 residues. Germline CDR1 reads LNHDA; CDR2 reads SQIVND (reference sequence). DNA of the CDR3: TGTGCCAGTAGTATCCCCCTGACAGGGAGCGTAAACTATGGCTACACCTTC. It yields the protein CASSIPLTGSVNYGYTF.

The rearrangement links TRBV12-3 or TRBV12-4 to TRBJ1-5; the D is unclear. V gave up 3 bases and J gave up 4 bases, with 10 bases separating them. The CDR3 extends over 14 amino acids. CDR3 amino acids: CASSLGRRNQPQHF. Written as DNA, the CDR3 is TGTGCCAGCAGTTTGGGCAGACGAAATCAGCCCCAGCATTTT.

This clonotype was seen a handful of times. The chain employs TRBV12-3 or TRBV12-4 and TRBJ1-1; 8 nucleotides match TRBD1. J lost 0 bases, V lost 5 bases, and 5 bases had no gene match. The CDR3 is 15 amino acids. The CDR3 sequence: CASSSWTGMNTEAFF. CDR3 coding DNA: TGTGCCAGCAGTAGCTGGACAGGGATGAACACTGAAGCTTTCTTT.

The chain combines TRBV6-1 with TRBJ2-7; 10 bases agree with TRBD2. The trim removed 2 bases at V and 4 bases at J, leaving 5 bases unmatched. The CDR3 totals 15 residues. CDR1 and CDR2 from the germline V gene are MNHNS and SASEGT. The CDR3 region has the DNA TGTGCCAGCAGTGAAACTCTACTAGCGGGATACGAGCAGTACGTC. As protein: CASSETLLAGYEQYV.

This chain uses TRBV20-1 with TRBJ2-7; 7 nucleotides align to TRBD1. This CDR3 contains 12 residues. In germline, CDR1 is DFQATT, CDR2 SNEGSKA (reference sequence). Trimming at V came to 6 bases and at J to 1 base, leaving 3 bases not matched to a gene. This chain's CDR3 is CSAAGGSYEQYF. The CDR3 DNA reads TGCAGTGCAGCAGGGGGTTCCTACGAGCAGTACTTC.

The V gene is TRBV5-1, the J gene TRBJ2-7; D call uncertain. Between the trimmed V and J ends, which lost 0 bases and 5 bases, there was a span of 6 bases. Germline V gives CDR1 SGHRS, CDR2 YFSETQ. The CDR3 covers 12 residues. DNA for the CDR3: TGCGCCAGCAGCTTGGGCATAGACGAGCAGTACTTC. Translated, it gives CASSLGIDEQYF. The full variable domain, rest sourced from reference TRBV5-1 and TRBJ2-7, is KAGVTQTPRYLIKTRGQQVTLSCSPISGHRSVSWYQQTPGQGLQFLFEYFSETQRNKGNFPGRFSGRQFSNSRSEMNVSTLELGDSALYLCASSLGIDEQYFGPGTRLTVT.

This clonotype has only a few counts. The rearrangement links TRBV27 to TRBJ2-7; D ambiguous. CDR3 length: 13 amino acids. Trimming took off 2 bases at V and 2 bases at J, with 7 bases between the two ends. CDR1 is MNHEY and CDR2 is SMNVEV in the germline V gene (reference sequence). The CDR3 protein is CASSLGIPYEQYF. CDR3 DNA: TGTGCCAGCAGTTTAGGAATCCCCTACGAGCAGTACTTC.

The chain has TRBV2 and TRBJ1-2, with no clear D. Germline loops: CDR1 SNHLY, CDR2 FYNNEI. This CDR3 has 12 amino acids. V lost 7 bases and J lost 2, with 8 bases in between. Written as DNA, the CDR3 is TGTGCCAGCAAGGACGGGAACTATGGCTACACCTTC. Its translation is CASKDGNYGYTF.

This clonotype was detected a few times. The chain employs TRBV5-1 and TRBJ2-2; D unresolved. V was trimmed by 0 bases and J by 6 bases, leaving 12 bases between them. In germline, CDR1 is SGHRS, CDR2 YFSETQ. This CDR3 is built from 15 residues. The CDR3 sequence is CASSLGHGDPGELFF. DNA of the CDR3: TGCGCCAGCAGCTTGGGGCACGGAGACCCCGGGGAGCTGTTTTTT.

This clonotype came up a few times. The chain is built from TRBV6-1 and TRBJ2-7; 8 bases match TRBD1. This CDR3 has 16 amino acids. J lost 5 bases, V lost 0 bases, and 9 bases had no gene match. The germline V gene encodes CDR1 MNHNS and CDR2 SASEGT. This CDR3 reads CASSEAHRTGTHEQYF. The DNA of the CDR3 is TGTGCCAGCAGTGAAGCGCACCGGACAGGGACCCACGAGCAGTACTTC.

This clonotype was observed a single time. The chain recombines TRBV20-1 with TRBJ1-1, with a possible D match to TRBD1 (6 bases). This CDR3 is 13 amino acids long. Germline lookup yields CDR1 DFQATT and CDR2 SNEGSKA (reference sequence). The V end was cut by 5 bases, the J end by 0 bases, with 10 bases between. The CDR3 spells CSASDRLNTEAFF. The CDR3 DNA reads TGCAGTGCTTCGGACAGATTGAACACTGAAGCTTTCTTT.

This clonotype has more than one count but fewer than ten. V and J are TRBV5-1 and TRBJ2-2; 10 nucleotides match TRBD2. The CDR3 is 15 residues long. The germline V gene has CDR1 SGHRS and CDR2 YFSETQ. V was clipped by 2 bases and J by 5 bases; unmatched bases: 3. This CDR3 is CASSFLAGETGELFF. For the CDR3, the DNA is TGCGCCAGCAGCTTCCTAGCGGGAGAAACCGGGGAGCTGTTTTTT.

CDR3 nucleotides: TGTGCCAGCAGCTTACTGGCGGGAGGGTCAGACGAGCAGTACTTC. It yields the protein CASSLLAGGSDEQYF. The rearrangement links TRBV11-2 to TRBJ2-7, with 9 bases fitting TRBD2. Germline trimming cut 2 bases from V and 5 bases from J; bases unmatched to any gene: 7. The length of the CDR3 is 15 residues. Germline-derived CDR1 and CDR2 are SGHAT and FQNNGV.

V usage is TRBV7-2 and J usage is TRBJ2-1; 12 bases match TRBD1. The germline V gene encodes CDR1 SGHTA and CDR2 FQGNSA. V was pared by 0 bases and J by 7 bases, with 7 bases of the junction left unmatched. The length of the CDR3 is 17 residues. This chain's CDR3 is CASSLARGGQGANEQFF. DNA of the CDR3: TGTGCCAGCAGCTTAGCGCGGGGGGGACAGGGGGCGAATGAGCAGTTCTTC.

A few counts support this clonotype. J is TRBJ2-1 and V is TRBV29-1, with D possibly being TRBD1 (6 bases). The CDR3 covers 13 residues. Per germline, CDR1 SQVTM and CDR2 ANQGSEA. The V and J ends lost 6 bases and 5 bases respectively, with 14 bases between them. The CDR3 nucleotides read TGCAGCGTACTCAGGGGCACGAACAATGAGCAGTTCTTC. Translating it yields CSVLRGTNNEQFF.

This clonotype was detected a few times. The chain combines TRBV19 with TRBJ2-7; TRBD1 agrees at 9 bases. CDR1 and CDR2 from the germline V gene are LNHDA and SQIVND (reference sequence). V dropped 7 bases and J dropped 3; count of bases not matched to a gene: 7. The CDR3 consists of 14 residues. The DNA of the CDR3 is TGTGCCAGTATGGGGACAGGGACGAACTACGAGCAGTACTTC. Translating it yields CASMGTGTNYEQYF.

This clonotype was counted between two and nine times. The chain recombines TRBV29-1 with TRBJ2-2; no clear D gene. Germline V gene data show CDR1 as SQVTM and CDR2 as ANQGSEA. V was pared by 7 bases and J by 5 bases, with 14 bases between. CDR3 size: 13 residues. CDR3 in amino acids: CSATEVWTGELFF. In DNA form, the CDR3 reads TGCAGCGCCACAGAAGTGTGGACCGGGGAGCTGTTTTTT.

The CDR3 loop reads CASSSGRGPGANVLTF. The CDR3 nucleotides are TGTGCCAGCAGCAGCGGACGAGGGCCTGGGGCCAACGTCCTGACTTTC. The rearrangement links TRBV11-1 to TRBJ2-6; a weak D match, TRBD2 (5 bases). V was shortened by 5 bases and J by 2 bases, with 13 bases between the two germline ends. CDR1 SGHAT and CDR2 FQDESV come from the germline V gene (reference sequence). The CDR3 covers 16 residues.

The chain links TRBV27 to TRBJ2-1; TRBD2 matches at 10 bases. Trimming at V came to 1 base and at J to 0 bases, leaving 9 bases not matched to a gene. The CDR3 is 19 amino acids. Germline loops: CDR1 MNHEY, CDR2 SMNVEV (reference sequence). CDR3 sequence reads: CASSLYLSASGSSYNEQFF. For the CDR3, the DNA is TGTGCCAGCAGTTTATATCTCTCGGCTAGCGGGAGCTCCTACAATGAGCAGTTCTTC.

This clonotype has more than one count but fewer than ten. The chain combines TRBV12-3 or TRBV12-4 with TRBJ1-2; unclear D gene. Between the trimmed V and J ends, which lost 3 bases and 4 bases, there was a span of 6 bases. The CDR3 runs to 12 residues. The CDR3 loop is CASSLRPYGYTF. The CDR3 nucleotides read TGTGCCAGCAGTTTGAGACCCTATGGCTACACCTTC.

This clonotype has a handful of counts. DNA of the CDR3: TGCAGTGCTGAACTCCTCAGGAGCTCCTACGAGCAGTACTTC. It translates to CSAELLRSSYEQYF. The chain uses TRBV20-1 and TRBJ2-7; D gene unclear. The CDR3 runs 14 residues. Trimming took 5 bases from V and 0 from J, leaving 14 bases between them. The germline V gene has CDR1 DFQATT and CDR2 SNEGSKA (reference sequence).

This clonotype was seen at least ten times. V gene TRBV11-2 combines with J gene TRBJ2-5; TRBD1 agrees at 9 bases. Germline assignment: CDR1 SGHAT and CDR2 FQNNGV. The V gene end was trimmed by 5 bases and the J gene end by 9 bases; junction bases not matched to a gene: 10. The CDR3 has 14 residues. CDR3 region: CASSEWRTGASQYF. The CDR3 DNA reads as TGTGCCAGCAGCGAGTGGCGGACAGGGGCGTCCCAGTACTTC.

The chain carries TRBV27 and TRBJ1-1; perhaps TRBD1 as D (5 bases). Germline-derived CDR1 and CDR2 are MNHEY and SMNVEV (reference sequence). This CDR3 contains 16 residues. V lost 6 bases and J lost 6, with 23 bases in between. The CDR3 sequence is CASSEVRGPLLSEAFF. The CDR3 DNA sequence: TGTGCCAGCAGCGAGGTGAGGGGTCCTCTCCTTTCTGAAGCTTTCTTT.

The V gene is TRBV7-9, the J gene TRBJ2-3; D remains ambiguous. The V and J ends lost 1 base and 0 bases respectively, with 5 bases between them. Per germline, CDR1 SEHNR and CDR2 FQNEAQ (reference sequence). This CDR3 has 14 residues. The CDR3 sequence: CASSLEYSTDTQYF. Written as DNA, the CDR3 is TGTGCCAGCAGCTTAGAATATAGCACAGATACGCAGTATTTT. Full variable domain (outside the CDR3, taken from reference TRBV7-9 and TRBJ2-3): DTGVSQNPRHKITKRGQNVTFRCDPISEHNRLYWYRQTLGQGPEFLTYFQNEAQLEKSRLLSDRFSAERPKGSFSTLEIQRTEQGDSAMYLCASSLEYSTDTQYFGPGTRLTVL.

The V and J genes are TRBV20-1 and TRBJ2-1, with no clear D. Germline assignment: CDR1 DFQATT and CDR2 SNEGSKA (reference sequence). The CDR3 runs to 16 residues. V was trimmed by 5 bases and J by 0 bases, leaving 17 bases between them. CDR3 nucleotides: TGCAGTGCTCCCCCGAGCACTACCTCCTCCTACAATGAGCAGTTCTTC. This sequence encodes CSAPPSTTSSYNEQFF.

The chain is built from TRBV7-9 and TRBJ2-1; possibly TRBD2 for D (5 bases). V was trimmed by 2 bases and J by 9 bases, leaving 14 bases between them. The CDR3 runs to 14 residues. The germline gives CDR1 SEHNR, CDR2 FQNEAQ (reference sequence). The CDR3 DNA is TGTGCCAGCAGCTTATCGTACGGGGTAGGTGAGCAGTTCTTC. It encodes CASSLSYGVGEQFF.

This clonotype was detected a few times. V usage is TRBV2 and J usage is TRBJ1-4; D is unclear. Germline V CDR1 and CDR2: SNHLY, FYNNEI. The length of the CDR3 is 16 residues. Trimming stripped 5 bases from V and 4 bases from J, with 17 bases between. CDR3 amino acids: CASSWGSGTNNEKLFF. The CDR3, as DNA: TGTGCCAGCAGTTGGGGATCAGGAACGAATAATGAAAAACTGTTTTTT.